This T cell receptor beta chain was sequenced in a study of OX40 agonist ivuxolimab in advanced cancers. Study-level background: Checkpoint inhibitors had been given previously to 35% to 50% of patients.

Findings and caveats of the study: The antigens recognized by the expanded peripheral T cells, that is their antigen specificity, were not determined.

V was pared by 2 bases and J by 3 bases, with 4 bases between. CDR3 length equals 12 residues. Germline CDR1 MGHRA, CDR2 YSYEKL. The protocol was immunoSEQ multiplex PCR, while the TCRdb copy is restricted to in-frame clones and leaves out a portion. This sample has more than 30,000 clones, with more than 65% found just once. This clone appeared once. Its specificity is unknown. The chain carries TRBV4-1 and TRBJ2-5; D is undetermined. This receptor was obtained from an adult with an advanced solid tumor such as melanoma, head and neck, liver or kidney cancer. This specimen was CD4+ or CD8+ T cells sorted from blood, taken in a trial of the OX40 agonist ivuxolimab. The chain's CDR3 is CASSQSEETQYF. The CDR3 region has the DNA TGCGCCAGCAGCCAAAGCGAAGAGACCCAGTACTTC.